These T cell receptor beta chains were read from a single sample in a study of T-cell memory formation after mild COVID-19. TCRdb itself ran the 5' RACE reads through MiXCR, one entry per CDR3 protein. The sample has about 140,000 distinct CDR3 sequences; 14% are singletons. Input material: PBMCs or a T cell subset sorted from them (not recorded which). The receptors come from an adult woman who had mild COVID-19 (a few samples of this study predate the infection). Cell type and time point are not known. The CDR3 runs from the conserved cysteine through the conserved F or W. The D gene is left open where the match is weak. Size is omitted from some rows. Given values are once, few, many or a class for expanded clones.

cdr3_nt: TGTGCCAGTAGCTTGGTGGCCACTGAAGCTTTCTTT
cdr3_aa: CASSLVATEAFF
cdr3_length: 12
j_call: TRBJ1-1
v_call: TRBV19
clone_size: -
d_call: -

cdr3_nt: TGTGCCAGCAGCGTAGTGGGGGAGCGCACTGAAGCTTTCTTT
cdr3_aa: CASSVVGERTEAFF
cdr3_length: 14
j_call: TRBJ1-1
v_call: TRBV9
clone_size: -
d_call: -

cdr3_nt: TGTGCCACCAGCAGAGATCTAGGGCCCTCTTTCCCGAATGAGCAGTTCTTC
cdr3_aa: CATSRDLGPSFPNEQFF
cdr3_length: 17
j_call: TRBJ2-1
v_call: TRBV15
clone_size: -
d_call: -

cdr3_nt: TGTGCCTGGAGTTCTTCAGGGGGAAACTATGGCTACACCTTC
cdr3_aa: CAWSSSGGNYGYTF
cdr3_length: 14
j_call: TRBJ1-2
v_call: TRBV30
clone_size: -
d_call: TRBD1

cdr3_nt: TGTGCCAGCAGCGGCGGGTTGAACACTGAAGCTTTCTTT
cdr3_aa: CASSGGLNTEAFF
cdr3_length: 13
j_call: TRBJ1-1
v_call: TRBV9
clone_size: -
d_call: -

cdr3_nt: TGCGCCAGCAGCCAAGATTCCGGGAGAGGGGGCACAGATACGCAGTATTTT
cdr3_aa: CASSQDSGRGGTDTQYF
cdr3_length: 17
j_call: TRBJ2-3
v_call: TRBV4-3
clone_size: -
d_call: -

cdr3_nt: TGCGCCAGCAGCCAAGATTGGGGCAGCCAGAACACTGAAGCTTTCTTT
cdr3_aa: CASSQDWGSQNTEAFF
cdr3_length: 16
j_call: TRBJ1-1
v_call: TRBV4-3
clone_size: -
d_call: -

cdr3_nt: TGTGCCAGCAGTTCCGCCATGGACGAGCAGTACTTC
cdr3_aa: CASSSAMDEQYF
cdr3_length: 12
j_call: TRBJ2-7
v_call: TRBV6-6
clone_size: -
d_call: -

cdr3_nt: TGTGCCAGCAGCTTAGGACAGGGACGGGGCGAGCAGTACTTC
cdr3_aa: CASSLGQGRGEQYF
cdr3_length: 14
j_call: TRBJ2-7
v_call: TRBV5-6
clone_size: few
d_call: TRBD1

cdr3_nt: TGTGCCAGCAGTTTGTTAGCGGGAGCTGGAGATACGCAGTATTTT
cdr3_aa: CASSLLAGAGDTQYF
cdr3_length: 15
j_call: TRBJ2-3
v_call: TRBV6-5
clone_size: -
d_call: TRBD2

cdr3_nt: TGTGCCAGCAAATCTTGGGTAGATACGCAGTATTTT
cdr3_aa: CASKSWVDTQYF
cdr3_length: 12
j_call: TRBJ2-3
v_call: TRBV12-3/TRBV12-4
clone_size: -
d_call: -

cdr3_nt: TGCAGTGCTAGAGGCCGGAACCAAGAGACCCAGTACTTC
cdr3_aa: CSARGRNQETQYF
cdr3_length: 13
j_call: TRBJ2-5
v_call: TRBV20-1
clone_size: -
d_call: -

cdr3_nt: TGTGCCAGCAGCCTACGTGGGGTAAGGACTGAAGCTTTCTTT
cdr3_aa: CASSLRGVRTEAFF
cdr3_length: 14
j_call: TRBJ1-1
v_call: TRBV7-2
clone_size: medium-sized
d_call: -

cdr3_nt: TGCGCCAGCAGCTCCGATGTCTTTTACACTGAAGCTTTCTTT
cdr3_aa: CASSSDVFYTEAFF
cdr3_length: 14
j_call: TRBJ1-1
v_call: TRBV5-1
clone_size: -
d_call: -

cdr3_nt: TGTGCCAGCAGCTTAGAACTGAGAGCTAACTATGGCTACACCTTC
cdr3_aa: CASSLELRANYGYTF
cdr3_length: 15
j_call: TRBJ1-2
v_call: TRBV7-8
clone_size: -
d_call: -

cdr3_nt: TGTGCCAGCAGCGCAACGGACGGAAGCAATCAGCCCCAGCATTTT
cdr3_aa: CASSATDGSNQPQHF
cdr3_length: 15
j_call: TRBJ1-5
v_call: TRBV9
clone_size: few
d_call: -

cdr3_nt: TGCGCCAGCAGCCAAGTCACAGGGGGCGCAGGCTACACCTTC
cdr3_aa: CASSQVTGGAGYTF
cdr3_length: 14
j_call: TRBJ1-2
v_call: TRBV4-1
clone_size: -
d_call: TRBD1

cdr3_nt: TGTGCCAGCAGCCATCATGTGTGGGGTTGGACTGAAGCTTTCTTT
cdr3_aa: CASSHHVWGWTEAFF
cdr3_length: 15
j_call: TRBJ1-1
v_call: TRBV11-2
clone_size: few
d_call: -

cdr3_nt: TGCGCCAGCAGCCCCATTAGCGAGGGCGGGGAGCTGTTTTTT
cdr3_aa: CASSPISEGGELFF
cdr3_length: 14
j_call: TRBJ2-2
v_call: TRBV4-1
clone_size: few
d_call: -

cdr3_nt: TGTGCCAGCAGCCCCTCGCGGGGCATTACAGATACGCAGTATTTT
cdr3_aa: CASSPSRGITDTQYF
cdr3_length: 15
j_call: TRBJ2-3
v_call: TRBV11-3
clone_size: few
d_call: -

cdr3_nt: TGTGCCATCAGTCGGGGCCCTCCGACTAGGAATTCGAGCAATGAGCAGTTCTTC
cdr3_aa: CAISRGPPTRNSSNEQFF
cdr3_length: 18
j_call: TRBJ2-1
v_call: TRBV10-3
clone_size: few
d_call: -

cdr3_nt: TGTGCCAGTAACTATGGCGAGAACACTGAAGCTTTCTTT
cdr3_aa: CASNYGENTEAFF
cdr3_length: 13
j_call: TRBJ1-1
v_call: TRBV6-2/TRBV6-3
clone_size: -
d_call: -

cdr3_nt: TGTGCCTTCCCCGGGGGGCGGAGTAACGAGCAGTACTTC
cdr3_aa: CAFPGGRSNEQYF
cdr3_length: 13
j_call: TRBJ2-7
v_call: TRBV24-1
clone_size: few
d_call: -

cdr3_nt: TGCGCCAGCAGCTTTGGTTCGGGAAGCAATGAGCAGTTCTTC
cdr3_aa: CASSFGSGSNEQFF
cdr3_length: 14
j_call: TRBJ2-1
v_call: TRBV5-1
clone_size: -
d_call: -

cdr3_nt: TGCGCCAGCACGCAAACGGGACAGGGGGTGGGGGAGCAGTTCTTC
cdr3_aa: CASTQTGQGVGEQFF
cdr3_length: 15
j_call: TRBJ2-1
v_call: TRBV4-1
clone_size: many
d_call: TRBD1

cdr3_nt: TGTGCCACCGGCCAAGACTTGAACACTGAAGCTTTCTTT
cdr3_aa: CATGQDLNTEAFF
cdr3_length: 13
j_call: TRBJ1-1
v_call: TRBV19
clone_size: -
d_call: -

cdr3_nt: TGCAGCGTTGAAGCGGGGCCGGGAGTTGGCTACACCTTC
cdr3_aa: CSVEAGPGVGYTF
cdr3_length: 13
j_call: TRBJ1-2
v_call: TRBV29-1
clone_size: few
d_call: -

cdr3_nt: TGTGCCAGCAGCCAAGTCTTCCAGGGAAACAATGAGCAGTTCTTC
cdr3_aa: CASSQVFQGNNEQFF
cdr3_length: 15
j_call: TRBJ2-1
v_call: TRBV3-1
clone_size: -
d_call: -

cdr3_nt: TGCGCCAGCAGCTTGTCCGGGACAGCCTTGAGGGAAAAACTGTTTTTT
cdr3_aa: CASSLSGTALREKLFF
cdr3_length: 16
j_call: TRBJ1-4
v_call: TRBV5-1
clone_size: -
d_call: TRBD1

cdr3_nt: TGTGCCAGCAGTTCGGGACAATCGAGCTCCTATAATTCACCCCTCCACTTT
cdr3_aa: CASSSGQSSSYNSPLHF
cdr3_length: 17
j_call: TRBJ1-6
v_call: TRBV12-3/TRBV12-4
clone_size: few
d_call: -

cdr3_nt: TGTGCCACCAGTGATTTTCCGAGGGGAGAGACCCAGTACTTC
cdr3_aa: CATSDFPRGETQYF
cdr3_length: 14
j_call: TRBJ2-5
v_call: TRBV24-1
clone_size: -
d_call: -

cdr3_nt: TGCGCCAGCAGCCAAGAGGCCAGGGCTGGAAACACCATATATTTT
cdr3_aa: CASSQEARAGNTIYF
cdr3_length: 15
j_call: TRBJ1-3
v_call: TRBV4-1
clone_size: few
d_call: -

cdr3_nt: TGTGCCAGCAGCCAACTGGGACAGGGGTCCTACAATGAGCAGTTCTTC
cdr3_aa: CASSQLGQGSYNEQFF
cdr3_length: 16
j_call: TRBJ2-1
v_call: TRBV4-2
clone_size: -
d_call: TRBD1

cdr3_nt: TGCAGTGCTAGGGACAGAAACACTGAAGCTTTCTTT
cdr3_aa: CSARDRNTEAFF
cdr3_length: 12
j_call: TRBJ1-1
v_call: TRBV20-1
clone_size: once
d_call: -

cdr3_nt: TGTGCCAGCAGCTTGGCCGGGACAGGGCATGGCTACACCTTC
cdr3_aa: CASSLAGTGHGYTF
cdr3_length: 14
j_call: TRBJ1-2
v_call: TRBV5-4
clone_size: few
d_call: TRBD1

cdr3_nt: TGTGCCAGCAGTTTCTTGAGGGTTGGCACTGAAGCTTTCTTT
cdr3_aa: CASSFLRVGTEAFF
cdr3_length: 14
j_call: TRBJ1-1
v_call: TRBV12-3/TRBV12-4
clone_size: -
d_call: -

cdr3_nt: TGCGCCAGCAGTCAACCCGGGACTAGCGGGAGAGGGGGGCTGCAAGAGACCCAGTACTTC
cdr3_aa: CASSQPGTSGRGGLQETQYF
cdr3_length: 20
j_call: TRBJ2-5
v_call: TRBV23-1
clone_size: few
d_call: TRBD2

cdr3_nt: TGCGCCAGCAGCCAAGACGGGCAGGGTACGAGGGCCTACGAGCAGTACTTC
cdr3_aa: CASSQDGQGTRAYEQYF
cdr3_length: 17
j_call: TRBJ2-7
v_call: TRBV4-1
clone_size: -
d_call: -

cdr3_nt: TGTGCCAGCAGCCTCCAGGTAGTTGGCTCCTACAATGAGCAGTTCTTC
cdr3_aa: CASSLQVVGSYNEQFF
cdr3_length: 16
j_call: TRBJ2-1
v_call: TRBV6-2/TRBV6-3
clone_size: few
d_call: -

cdr3_nt: TGCGCCAGCAGCCATGTCGGGAGGGAGACTGGAAACACCATATATTTT
cdr3_aa: CASSHVGRETGNTIYF
cdr3_length: 16
j_call: TRBJ1-3
v_call: TRBV4-1
clone_size: few
d_call: -

cdr3_nt: TGTGCCAGCAGTTACACTCCGACAGACGGCTACACCTTC
cdr3_aa: CASSYTPTDGYTF
cdr3_length: 13
j_call: TRBJ1-2
v_call: TRBV6-5
clone_size: few
d_call: -

cdr3_nt: TGCAGCGCCCATGACGGGGGCTGGGGCTACACCTTC
cdr3_aa: CSAHDGGWGYTF
cdr3_length: 12
j_call: TRBJ1-2
v_call: TRBV29-1
clone_size: -
d_call: -

cdr3_nt: TGTGCCAGCAGCTTTCCGGCAGGGGACGAGCAGTACTTC
cdr3_aa: CASSFPAGDEQYF
cdr3_length: 13
j_call: TRBJ2-7
v_call: TRBV5-6
clone_size: -
d_call: -

cdr3_nt: TGCGCCAGCAGCGTCACCGGGACTAGCATCACGAAGGACTTCGCAGCCCTCCCCCTTGGGCAGTATTTT
cdr3_aa: CASSVTGTSITKDFAALPLGQYF
cdr3_length: 23
j_call: TRBJ2-3
v_call: TRBV5-1
clone_size: many
d_call: TRBD2

cdr3_nt: TGTGCCAGTCCCAACAGGGAGTTGGGTCAGCCCCAGCATTTT
cdr3_aa: CASPNRELGQPQHF
cdr3_length: 14
j_call: TRBJ1-5
v_call: TRBV6-2/TRBV6-3
clone_size: few
d_call: -